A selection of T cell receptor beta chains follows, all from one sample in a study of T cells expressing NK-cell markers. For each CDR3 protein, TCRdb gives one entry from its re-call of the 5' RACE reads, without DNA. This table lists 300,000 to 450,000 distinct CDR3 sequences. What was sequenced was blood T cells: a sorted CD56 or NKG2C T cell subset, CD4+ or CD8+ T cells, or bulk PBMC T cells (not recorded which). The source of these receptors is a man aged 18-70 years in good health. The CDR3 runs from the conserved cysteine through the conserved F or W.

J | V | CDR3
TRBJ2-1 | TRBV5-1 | CASSLGLKSGKHNEQFF
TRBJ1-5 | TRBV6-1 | CASSGGVAQPQHF
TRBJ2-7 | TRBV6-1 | CASSKTGQNYEQYF
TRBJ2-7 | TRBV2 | CASSPGHAYEQYF
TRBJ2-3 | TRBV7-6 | CASSDTGHQTDTQYF
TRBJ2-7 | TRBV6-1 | CASSPGDRYEQYF
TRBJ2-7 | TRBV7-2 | CASSLSPDRAFYEQYF
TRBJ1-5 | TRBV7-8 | CASSLEGQGYSNQPQHF
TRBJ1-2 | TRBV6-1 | CASKPSGSYGYTF
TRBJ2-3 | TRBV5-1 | CASSGTYRTDTQYF
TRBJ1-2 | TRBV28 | CASTSRGVGGYGYTF
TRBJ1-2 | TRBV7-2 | CASSLGTSGGRYYGYTF
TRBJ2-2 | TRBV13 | CASRRKGSGGTGELFF
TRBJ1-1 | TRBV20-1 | CSARVGQTYTEAFF
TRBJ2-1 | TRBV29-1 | CSAAGHSDYNEQFF
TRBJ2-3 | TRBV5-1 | CASSLRRTSGGTSTDTQYF
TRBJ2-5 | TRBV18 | CASSPLQEQETQYF
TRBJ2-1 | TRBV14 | CASSGIAGGFRVRQFF
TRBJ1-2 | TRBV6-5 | CASSYSGVWGDYGYTF
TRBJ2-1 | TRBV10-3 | CAISESSLADYNEQFF
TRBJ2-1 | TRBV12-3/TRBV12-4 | CASSRPGTSIKGDEQFF
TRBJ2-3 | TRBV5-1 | CASPPGRGSRDTQYF
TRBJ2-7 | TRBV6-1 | CASRPLGTGSSYEQYF
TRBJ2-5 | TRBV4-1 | CASSQGTGETQYF
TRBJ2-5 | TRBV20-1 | CSARDSSGGSYQETQYF
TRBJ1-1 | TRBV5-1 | CASSLAGQTEAFF
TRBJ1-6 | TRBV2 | CASRRGNPTGNSPLHF
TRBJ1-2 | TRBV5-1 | CASSLSQGGTYGYTF
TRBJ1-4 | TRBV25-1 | CASMSGTYEKLFF
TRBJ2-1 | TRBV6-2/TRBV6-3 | CASSYLDLSEQFF
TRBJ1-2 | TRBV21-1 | CASSEDRDLNYGYTF
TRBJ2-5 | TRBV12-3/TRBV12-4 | CASRPETSGGVETQYF
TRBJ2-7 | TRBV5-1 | CASSPGPSSYEQYF
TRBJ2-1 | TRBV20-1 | CSAPVRGPYNEQFF
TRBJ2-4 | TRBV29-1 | CSVSGTGGGNIQYF
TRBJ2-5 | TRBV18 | CASSRKGYTTGTQYF
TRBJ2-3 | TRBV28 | CASSLVAGALGTDTQYF
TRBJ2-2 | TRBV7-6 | CASSFLTAGELFF
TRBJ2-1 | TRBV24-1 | CATSDPILRQFF
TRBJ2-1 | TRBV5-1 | CASSLAVTGATISYNEQFF
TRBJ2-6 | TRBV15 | CATSREGGGFSGANVLTF
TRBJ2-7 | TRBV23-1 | CASSQTRGIGNEQYF
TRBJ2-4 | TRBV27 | CASSLKAGWAKNIQYF